These 7 T cell receptor beta chains came from one sample sequenced in a study of beta chain features in type 1 diabetes. Since all of the isolated RNA was reverse transcribed, expressed TCRB transcripts were what got sequenced. Libraries were prepared by immunoSEQ multiplex PCR; TCRdb keeps only in-frame clonotypes and omits some of them. The sample yields fewer than 400,000 clones, around 8% seen once. Sequenced input: central memory CD4+ T cells from blood. The receptor source for this set is a woman younger than 35 in good health.

This clone was seen a few times. The chain employs TRBV7-2 and TRBJ2-1; 9 bases line up with TRBD1. The CDR3 runs to 12 residues. With 5 bases clipped from V and 12 bases from J, the junction kept 5 bases outside the gene matches. CDR1 SGHTA and CDR2 FQGNSA come from the germline V gene. The CDR3 region has the DNA TGTGCCAGCAGCCGGGGGACAGGGCGGCAGTTCTTC. Encoded protein: CASSRGTGRQFF.

The J gene is TRBJ2-3, the V gene TRBV7-3, with D perhaps given as TRBD1 or TRBD2 (5 bases each). This CDR3 is built from 13 residues. V was clipped by 1 base and J by 7 bases, with 9 bases between them. Germline CDR1 is SGHTA and CDR2 is FQGTGA. In DNA, the CDR3 is TGTGCCAGCAGCTTAATCGAGGGGAATACGCAGTATTTT. Translated: CASSLIEGNTQYF.

This clone was seen a few times. A read error may produce the germline difference seen at one junction end. The genes are TRBV5-1 and TRBJ1-2, with 7 bases matching TRBD1. Germline loops: CDR1 SGHRS, CDR2 YFSETQ. CDR3 length: 13 residues. CDR3 region: CASSLGSGGPPDF. In DNA form, the CDR3 reads TGCGCCAGCAGCTTGGGGTCAGGGGGTCCTCCAGACTTC.

There are a few counts of this clone. The chain has TRBV15 and TRBJ2-5, with TRBD1 as a possible D gene (6 bases). CDR3 length: 15 amino acids. V dropped 0 bases and J dropped 1 base, with 9 bases sitting between them. The germline gives CDR1 LNHNV, CDR2 YYDKDF (reference sequence). The CDR3 bases are TGTGCCACCAGCAGAGACACAGGGACCCAAGAGACCCAGTACTTC. This gives the protein CATSRDTGTQETQYF.

This chain uses TRBV5-1 with TRBJ1-3, with TRBD1 matching over 8 bases. V lost 5 bases to trimming and J lost 4 bases; unmatched junction nucleotides: 8. Germline CDR1 reads SGHRS; CDR2 reads YFSETQ. The CDR3 runs to 15 residues. The CDR3 loop reads CASRLIQGEGNTIYF. For the CDR3, the DNA is TGCGCCAGCAGATTGATACAGGGGGAAGGAAACACCATATATTTT.

This clone was seen once. One base away lies a much larger clone, so this may be a sequencing read error. The same CDR3 also results from other DNA sequences found in this sample. This sequence joins TRBV7-9 and TRBJ2-7, with 8 bases identical to TRBD1. The V and J ends lost 1 base and 5 bases, in that order; junction bases with no gene match: 1. Germline loops: CDR1 SEHNR, CDR2 FQNEAQ (reference sequence). The CDR3 is 13 residues long. Here the CDR3 DNA reads TGTGCCAGCAGCTTAGGACAGGGGAACGAGCAGTACTTC. Translated: CASSLGQGNEQYF.

This clone was seen ten or more times. This rearrangement joins TRBV4-3 to TRBJ1-2; D is perhaps TRBD1 (5 bases). The CDR3 contains 16 residues. Per the germline V gene, CDR1 is LGHNA and CDR2 is YSLEER. Trimming cost V 2 bases and J 7 bases, with 20 bases left between them. The CDR3: CASSQRSRATDGGYTF. CDR3 sequence (DNA): TGCGCCAGCAGCCAACGGAGCAGGGCTACCGACGGTGGCTACACCTTC.